This T cell receptor beta chain was sequenced for a study of radiotherapy plus CTLA-4 blockade in lung cancer. V gave up 4 bases and J gave up 1 base; unmatched junction bases: 6. This CDR3 spans 15 amino acids. CDR1 is SGHRS, CDR2 YFSETQ, per germline. Points on this clone: Antigen: not known.

Study-level results: Reportedly, early blood T cell clone dynamics best predicted response, with interferon-beta.

This table comes from immunoSEQ multiplex PCR, and its TCRdb copy is limited to in-frame clones, with some not included. Found here are 34,000 or so clones, around 70% of them singletons; the top ten hold 13% to 15%. The receptor comes from a human donor with non-small cell lung cancer that progressed on radiotherapy plus ipilimumab. The chain joins TRBV5-1 to TRBJ2-5, with 8 positions matching TRBD1. The material was peripheral blood, obtained from a patient treated with radiotherapy plus ipilimumab. The CDR3 DNA follows: TGCGCCAGCAGCCCATTTACAGGGGGCCAAGAGACCCAGTACTTC. The encoded protein is CASSPFTGGQETQYF.